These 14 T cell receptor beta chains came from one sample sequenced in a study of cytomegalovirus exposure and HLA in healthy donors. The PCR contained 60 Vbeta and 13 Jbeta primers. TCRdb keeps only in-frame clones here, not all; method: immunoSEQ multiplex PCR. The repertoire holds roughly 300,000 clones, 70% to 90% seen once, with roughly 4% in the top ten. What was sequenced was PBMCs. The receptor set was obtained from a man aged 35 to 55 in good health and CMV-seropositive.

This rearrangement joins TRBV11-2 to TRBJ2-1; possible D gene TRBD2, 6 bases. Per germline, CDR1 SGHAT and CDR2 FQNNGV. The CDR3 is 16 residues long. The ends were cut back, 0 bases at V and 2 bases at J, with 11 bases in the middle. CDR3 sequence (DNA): TGTGCCAGCAGCTTAGATCGGGACTTAGCCTACAATGAGCAGTTCTTC. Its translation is CASSLDRDLAYNEQFF.

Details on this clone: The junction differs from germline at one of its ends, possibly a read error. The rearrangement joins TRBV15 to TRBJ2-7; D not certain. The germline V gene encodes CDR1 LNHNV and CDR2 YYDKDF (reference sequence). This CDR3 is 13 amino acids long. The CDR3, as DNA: TGTGCCACCAGCGGAGAGCTACCCTACGAGCAGTACTTC. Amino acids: CATSGELPYEQYF.

The CDR3 DNA follows: TGTGCCAGTAGCGGGACAGGGGACGCCAATCAGCCCCAGCATTTT. Residues: CASSGTGDANQPQHF. V is TRBV19 and J is TRBJ1-5, with 10 nucleotides matching TRBD1. After removal of 6 bases from V and 3 bases from J, the junction contained 5 bases not matched to a gene. The CDR3 is made up of 15 amino acids. Germline V CDR1 and CDR2: LNHDA, SQIVND (reference sequence).

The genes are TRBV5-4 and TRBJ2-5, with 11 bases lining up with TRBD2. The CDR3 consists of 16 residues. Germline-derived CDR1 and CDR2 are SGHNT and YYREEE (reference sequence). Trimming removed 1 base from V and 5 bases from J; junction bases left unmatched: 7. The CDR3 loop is CASSLNPSGRLETQYF. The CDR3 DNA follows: TGTGCCAGCAGCTTGAACCCTAGCGGGAGGTTGGAGACCCAGTACTTC.

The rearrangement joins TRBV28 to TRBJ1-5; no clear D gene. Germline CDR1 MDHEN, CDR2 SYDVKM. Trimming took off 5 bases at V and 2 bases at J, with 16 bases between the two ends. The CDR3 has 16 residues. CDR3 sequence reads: CASSEAKVGGNQPQHF. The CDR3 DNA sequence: TGTGCCAGCAGTGAAGCAAAAGTGGGAGGCAATCAGCCCCAGCATTTT. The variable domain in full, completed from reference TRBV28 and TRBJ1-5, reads DVKVTQSSRYLVKRTGEKVFLECVQDMDHENMFWYRQDPGLGLRLIYFSYDVKMKEKGDIPEGYSVSREKKERFSLILESASTNQTSMYLCASSEAKVGGNQPQHFGDGTRLSIL.

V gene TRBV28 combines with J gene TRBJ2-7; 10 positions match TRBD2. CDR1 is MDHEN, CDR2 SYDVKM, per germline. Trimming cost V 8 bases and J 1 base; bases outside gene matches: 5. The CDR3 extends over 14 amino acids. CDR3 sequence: CASGRTSGSYEQYF. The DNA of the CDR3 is TGTGCCAGCGGAAGGACTAGCGGATCCTACGAGCAGTACTTC.

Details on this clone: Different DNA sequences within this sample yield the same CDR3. Written as DNA, the CDR3 is TGTGCCAGCAGTTTGGGACAGGGATCGTACGAGCAGTACTTC. This encodes CASSLGQGSYEQYF. The gene calls are TRBV28 and TRBJ2-7; 9 nucleotides match TRBD1. Germline loops: CDR1 MDHEN, CDR2 SYDVKM. V dropped 3 bases and J dropped 4; count of bases not matched to a gene: 4. The length of the CDR3 is 14 residues.

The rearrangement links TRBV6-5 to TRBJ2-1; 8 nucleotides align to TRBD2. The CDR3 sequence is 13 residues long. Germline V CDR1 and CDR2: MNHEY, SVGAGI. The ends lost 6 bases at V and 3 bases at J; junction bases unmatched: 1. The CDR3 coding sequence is TGTGCCAGCAGCCTAGCGGGCTACAATGAGCAGTTCTTC. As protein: CASSLAGYNEQFF.

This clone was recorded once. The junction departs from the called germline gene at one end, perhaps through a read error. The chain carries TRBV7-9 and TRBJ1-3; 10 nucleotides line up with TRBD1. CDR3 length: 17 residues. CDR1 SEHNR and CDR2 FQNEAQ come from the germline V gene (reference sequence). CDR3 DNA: TGTTCCAGCAGCTTATGGACAGGGGGACACTCTGGAAACACCATATATTTT. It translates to CSSSLWTGGHSGNTIYF.

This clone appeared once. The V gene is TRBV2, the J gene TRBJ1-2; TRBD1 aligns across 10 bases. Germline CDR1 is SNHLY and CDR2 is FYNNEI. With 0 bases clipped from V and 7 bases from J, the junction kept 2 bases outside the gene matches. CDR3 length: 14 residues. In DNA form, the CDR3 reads TGTGCCAGCAGTGAAGCGGACAGGGGGACTGGCTACACCTTC. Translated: CASSEADRGTGYTF.

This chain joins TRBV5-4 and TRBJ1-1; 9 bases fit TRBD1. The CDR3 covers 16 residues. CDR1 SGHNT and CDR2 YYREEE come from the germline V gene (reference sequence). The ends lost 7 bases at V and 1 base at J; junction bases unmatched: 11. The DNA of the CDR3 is TGTGCCAGCGGCTGGGGCCGGACAGGGGAGAACACTGAAGCTTTCTTT. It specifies CASGWGRTGENTEAFF.

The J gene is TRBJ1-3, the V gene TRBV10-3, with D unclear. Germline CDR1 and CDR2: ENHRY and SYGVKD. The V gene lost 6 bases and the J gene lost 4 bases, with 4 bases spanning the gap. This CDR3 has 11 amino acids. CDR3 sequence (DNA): TGTGCCATCAGCCAAGGAAACACCATATATTTT. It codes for CAISQGNTIYF.

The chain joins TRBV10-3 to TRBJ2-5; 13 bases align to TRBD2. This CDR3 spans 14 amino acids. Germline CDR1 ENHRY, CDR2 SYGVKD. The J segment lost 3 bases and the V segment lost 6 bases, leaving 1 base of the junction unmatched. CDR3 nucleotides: TGTGCCATCAGCGGACTAGCGGGAGAAGAGACCCAGTACTTC. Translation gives CAISGLAGEETQYF.

CDR3 region: CASSKGGHFNEQFF. In nucleotides, the CDR3 is TGTGCCAGCAGCAAAGGGGGGCACTTTAATGAGCAGTTCTTC. The rearrangement uses TRBV14 and TRBJ2-1, with D perhaps TRBD1 or TRBD2 (6 bases each). The germline gives CDR1 SGHDN, CDR2 FVKESK. The CDR3 runs to 14 residues. The V end was cut by 5 bases, the J end by 7 bases, with 15 bases between.